This entry lists 7 T cell receptor beta chains sequenced from one sample in a study of T cells after yellow fever vaccination. TCRdb recomputed calls from the 5' RACE reads with MiXCR, one row per CDR3 protein. The table shows 150,000 to 200,000 distinct CDR3 sequences, with roughly 6.2% occurring only once. Sequencing used CD4+ T cells sorted from PBMCs, obtained on the day of the first yellow fever vaccination. The receptors originated from a man aged 18-30 years who received the YFV17D yellow fever vaccine.

The sample holds many counts of this clonotype. The chain links TRBV12-3 or TRBV12-4 to TRBJ1-2; no definite D call. V lost 3 bases and J lost 5, with 10 bases in between. This CDR3 contains 13 residues. Here the CDR3 DNA reads TGTGCCAGCAGTTTCATAGTGGGTTATGGCTACACCTTC. Amino acid sequence: CASSFIVGYGYTF.

As regards this clonotype: A much larger clone sits a single nucleotide away, making a read error possible. V and J are TRBV11-2 and TRBJ1-6; no clear D gene. Germline V gene data show CDR1 as SGHAT and CDR2 as FQNNGV. Trimming pared 2 bases from V and 7 bases from J, leaving 12 bases between. The CDR3 is 15 amino acids. The CDR3 nucleotides are TGTGCCAGCAGCTTACGTCCGGGTAGCAATTCACCCCTCCACTTT. This codes for CASSLRPGSNSPLHF.

As to this clonotype: A much larger clonotype is one base distant, so this may be a read error. This rearrangement joins TRBV4-3 to TRBJ2-7; 9 bases match TRBD1. This CDR3 comprises 16 residues. Germline lookup yields CDR1 LGHNA and CDR2 YSLEER. The CDR3, as DNA: TGCGCCAGCAGCCAAGCCCCGGGACAGGGCTCCTACAAGCAGTACTTC. Protein product: CASSQAPGQGSYKQYF.

This chain connects TRBV4-1 to TRBJ2-6; a weak D match, TRBD2 (6 bases). In germline, CDR1 is MGHRA, CDR2 YSYEKL. This CDR3 has 14 residues. Trimming took off 8 bases at V and 4 bases at J, with 12 bases between the two ends. The CDR3 DNA is TGCGCCAGCCGACCCGCGGGAGGGGCCAACGTCCTGACTTTC. Translation: CASRPAGGANVLTF.

The chain combines TRBV7-2 with TRBJ2-7; a weak D match, TRBD1 (5 bases). CDR1 and CDR2 from the germline V gene are SGHTA and FQGNSA. The CDR3 consists of 15 residues. V shed 5 bases and J shed 5 bases, with 19 bases lying between them. CDR3 loop: CASSLGHSHEDEQYV. As DNA, the CDR3 is TGTGCCAGCAGCCTCGGACACTCACACGAGGACGAGCAGTACGTC.

This chain joins TRBV6-2 or TRBV6-3 and TRBJ2-7; TRBD1 matches at 9 bases. The junction had 11 bases not matched to a gene; V was cut back by 0 bases and J by 5 bases. This CDR3 has 17 amino acids. The germline CDR1 and CDR2 sequences are MNHEY and SVGEGT. The chain's CDR3 is CASSYSVYTGTGHEQYV. CDR3 bases: TGTGCCAGCAGTTACTCGGTGTACACCGGGACAGGGCACGAGCAGTACGTC.

The chain uses TRBV5-1 and TRBJ2-3; TRBD1 or TRBD2 may be the D gene (5 bases each). V was trimmed by 2 bases and J by 2 bases, leaving 12 bases between them. The germline CDR1 and CDR2 sequences are SGHRS and YFSETQ. The CDR3 length is 15 residues. In nucleotides, the CDR3 is TGCGCCAGCAGCTTTTTTGGGACGCACACAGATACGCAGTATTTT. As protein: CASSFFGTHTDTQYF.